This T cell receptor (beta chain) was identified in a study of control samples from healthy donors and cancer patients (TCRdb year 2020). Receptors were amplified or captured by the immunoSEQ multiplex PCR assay. Drawn from immuneACCESS, this table holds only the in-frame rearrangements with V and J called that TCRdb kept. Clones are partly lost; checked studies trace under half to an unresolved V gene and leave the rest unexplained. This sample holds about 30,000 clones; 85% were observed only once. The ten biggest clones cover 6.5% to 8% of the sample. According to the germline V gene, CDR1 reads KGHSH and CDR2 reads LQKENI. V is pared back by 6 bases and J by 3 bases, with 9 bases lying between the germline termini. The CDR3 has 13 amino acids, counting the end cysteine and phenylalanine. Only the CDR3 DNA is retained, 39 bases long and in frame from the first base. For this clone: Its cognate antigen has yet to be identified. The record has no base qualities; no much larger clone is one base away.

This clonotype originated in a woman aged 60-70 years with head and neck cancer. Sequencing was performed on PBMCs. The chain uses TRBV18 and TRBJ1-5; the D gene remains uncertain. The CDR3 sequence is CASSPTDNQPQHF. The nucleotide sequence is TGTGCCAGCTCGCCGACGGACAATCAGCCCCAGCATTTT.